Reported below is one T cell receptor beta chain. Its specificity is not known. Per the authors' pipeline: Without quality scores, immunoSEQ junctional reads could not be filtered like full-length reads. Generated by immunoSEQ multiplex PCR, the TCRdb table keeps only in-frame clones and is missing some. The DNA gave D and trimming, while V, J and clone size come from that table. The table records about 1.1 million clones, 60% to 85% of them present only once. V dropped 4 bases and J dropped 6 bases, with 16 bases sitting between them. Looked up from germline, CDR1 is KGHSH and CDR2 is LQKENI. This CDR3 has 14 residues. This sample stems from a study of shared clonotypes between healthy human individuals. Study-wide results and caveats: Sample collection involved blood only; tissue repertoires are likely different. Non-shared clonotypes were found to have lower generation probabilities than the clonotypes that were shared by all four of the sorted-subset donors.

Recent acute infections and vaccinations were absent in the healthy HIV-negative adult donors. Sample: memory CD4+ T cells from PBMCs. Subset specified: CD45RA-negative fraction. The chain couples TRBV18 to TRBJ2-7, with a tentative D call TRBD2 (6 bases). The sequence was obtained from a man between 18 and 35 years old in good health. Some clones in this sample may be carry-over from other donors' samples. The CDR3 sequence: CASSLTSGVGEQYF. Here the CDR3 DNA reads TGTGCCAGCTCACTCACTTCGGGGGTCGGCGAGCAGTACTTC.